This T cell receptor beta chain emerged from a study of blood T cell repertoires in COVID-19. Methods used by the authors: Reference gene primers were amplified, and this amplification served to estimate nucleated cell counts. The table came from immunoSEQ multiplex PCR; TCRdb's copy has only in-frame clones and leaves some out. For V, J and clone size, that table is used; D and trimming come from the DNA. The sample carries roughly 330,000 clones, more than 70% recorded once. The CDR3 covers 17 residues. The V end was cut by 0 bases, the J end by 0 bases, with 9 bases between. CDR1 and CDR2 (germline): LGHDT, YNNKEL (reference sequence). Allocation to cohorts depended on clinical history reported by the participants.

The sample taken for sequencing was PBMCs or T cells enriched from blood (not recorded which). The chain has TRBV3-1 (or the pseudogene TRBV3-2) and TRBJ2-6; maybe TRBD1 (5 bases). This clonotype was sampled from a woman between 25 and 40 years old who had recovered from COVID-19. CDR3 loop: CASSQDWGYSGANVLTF. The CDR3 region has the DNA TGTGCCAGCAGCCAAGATTGGGGCTACTCTGGGGCCAACGTCCTGACTTTC.